This TCR beta chain came from a study of Ad26.COV2.S vaccination and SARS-CoV-2 variants. The overall study: Intramuscular Ad26.COV2.S at 5x10^10 or 1x10^11 viral particles.

Whole-study findings and limits: Vaccinated individuals (as opposed to placebo recipients) had higher spike-specific TCR breadth.

V lost 6 bases to trimming and J lost 5 bases; unmatched junction nucleotides: 5. The CDR3 spans 14 residues. The V gene's germline CDR1 is MNHEY and CDR2 SMNVEV (reference sequence). Treatment defined: some 20 received Ad26.COV2.S at low or high dose, single or two shots; five or six received placebo; per-sample allocation not given. After the first vaccine or placebo injection, samples were drawn on day 63. The individual, an adult aged 18-55 years, was a donor in Boston. In regard to this clone: The antigen remains undetermined.

The data were produced by immunoSEQ multiplex PCR, yet TCRdb's version contains in-frame clones alone and is incomplete. The sample includes more than 300,000 clones, 70% to 90% of them seen just once. The chain combines TRBV27 with TRBJ1-4; 8 nucleotides line up with TRBD1. The starting material was peripheral blood, obtained in a trial of Ad26.COV2.S vaccine versus placebo. The sequence derives from a person aged 18-60 years who received the Ad26.COV2.S COVID-19 vaccine or a placebo. CDR3 protein: CASRLQGENEKLFF. The CDR3 DNA is TGTGCCAGCAGACTACAGGGGGAGAATGAAAAACTGTTTTTT.